The 9 T cell receptor beta chains in this list originate from one sample, sequenced in a study of cytotoxic CD8 clonotypes in ibrutinib-treated CLL. The method was immunoSEQ multiplex PCR; TCRdb's version includes in-frame clones alone and lacks a portion of them. The sample records a few hundred thousand clones, about three quarters being singletons. Sample: PBMCs, taken after 24 months of ibrutinib treatment. All receptors come from a human donor with chronic lymphocytic leukemia.

V is TRBV4-3 and J is TRBJ2-5; the D gene could be TRBD1 or TRBD2 (5 bases each). The CDR3 covers 15 residues. CDR1 is LGHNA, CDR2 YSLEER, per germline. V lost 1 base and J 7 bases, leaving 16 bases between the germline ends. The CDR3: CASSQVFGGLGTQYF. Here the CDR3 DNA reads TGCGCCAGCAGCCAAGTATTTGGGGGTTTGGGGACCCAGTACTTC.

This clone was picked up a small number of times. The J gene is TRBJ2-6, the V gene TRBV10-3; 12 bases match TRBD1. The V gene's germline CDR1 is ENHRY and CDR2 SYGVKD. The CDR3 totals 19 residues. The J segment lost 1 base and the V segment lost 1 base, leaving 5 bases of the junction unmatched. CDR3 loop: CAISELGTGGVSGANVLTF. DNA of the CDR3: TGTGCCATCAGTGAGTTGGGGACAGGGGGCGTTTCTGGGGCCAACGTCCTGACTTTC.

The V and J genes are TRBV2 and TRBJ2-7, with 9 bases fitting TRBD2. Germline V gene data show CDR1 as SNHLY and CDR2 as FYNNEI. The ends lost 4 bases at V and 5 bases at J; junction bases unmatched: 6. The CDR3 is 14 residues long. The CDR3 bases are TGTGCCAGCAGTGCCAGCGGGAGGTACGACGAGCAGTACTTC. Encoded protein: CASSASGRYDEQYF.

This rearrangement joins TRBV30 to TRBJ2-5, with TRBD2 matching 7 bases. V shed 0 bases and J 1 base; nucleotides not matched to a gene: 5. Germline V gives CDR1 GTSNPN, CDR2 SVGIG (reference sequence). This CDR3 contains 15 residues. The CDR3, as DNA: TGTGCCTGGAGTGTACGAGCTAGCGGCCAAGAGACCCAGTACTTC. This sequence encodes CAWSVRASGQETQYF.

Comment on this clone: One junction end does not reproduce the germline sequence, and a read error may be involved. The chain carries TRBV2 and TRBJ1-1; the match to TRBD1 covers 10 bases. The V gene's germline CDR1 is SNHLY and CDR2 FYNNEI. The CDR3 has 14 residues. CDR3 sequence reads: CASREGTGAEMAFF. CDR3 DNA sequence: TGTGCCAGCAGGGAAGGGACAGGGGCCGAAATGGCTTTCTTT. The whole variable domain, filled in from reference TRBV2 and TRBJ1-1, reads EPEVTQTPSHQVTQMGQEVILRCVPISNHLYFYWYRQILGQKVEFLVSFYNNEISEKSEIFDDQFSVERPDGSNFTLKIRSTKLEDSAMYFCASREGTGAEMAFFGQGTRLTVV.

The chain combines TRBV19 with TRBJ1-5, with TRBD1 matching over 10 bases. There are 17 residues in the CDR3. The germline gives CDR1 LNHDA, CDR2 SQIVND (reference sequence). V shed 3 bases and J 2 bases; nucleotides not matched to a gene: 7. This CDR3 is CASSMAGTGVGNQPQHF. The CDR3 coding sequence is TGTGCCAGTAGTATGGCCGGGACAGGGGTCGGCAATCAGCCCCAGCATTTT.

This clone was detected once. The gene calls are TRBV18 and TRBJ1-1, with 12 nucleotides matching TRBD1. The CDR3 consists of 13 residues. Germline-derived CDR1 and CDR2 are KGHSH and LQKENI. J lost 5 bases, V lost 10 bases, and 5 bases had no gene match. The CDR3 protein is CATRDRGQTEAFF. As DNA, the CDR3 is TGTGCCACAAGGGACAGGGGGCAAACTGAAGCTTTCTTT. The complete variable domain, with remaining parts taken from reference TRBV18 and TRBJ1-1, reads NAGVMQNPRHLVRRRGQEARLRCSPMKGHSHVYWYRQLPEEGLKFMVYLQKENIIDESGMPKERFSAEFPKEGPSILRIQQVVRGDSAAYFCATRDRGQTEAFFGQGTRLTVV.

This sequence joins TRBV27 and TRBJ1-1; D is undetermined. Deletions cut 0 bases from V and 0 bases from J, with 11 bases between. This CDR3 region has 16 residues. Germline loops: CDR1 MNHEY, CDR2 SMNVEV (reference sequence). For the CDR3, the DNA is TGTGCCAGCAGTTTATCCCCTAACTACATGAACACTGAAGCTTTCTTT. Translation: CASSLSPNYMNTEAFF.

Written as DNA, the CDR3 is TGTGCCAGCAGGAGAAGGGGCGATGGGGCGGCTAAATACGAGCAGTACTTC. This gives the protein CASRRRGDGAAKYEQYF. This rearrangement joins TRBV13 to TRBJ2-7, with D tentatively TRBD1 (5 bases). Germline CDR1 reads PRHDT; CDR2 reads FYEKMQ (reference sequence). The CDR3 sequence is 17 residues long. Trimming stripped 6 bases from V and 4 bases from J, with 25 bases between.